These 5 T cell receptor beta chains came from one sample sequenced in a study of T-cell reconstitution after alpha-beta-depleted transplantation in children. Unique molecular identifiers were incorporated into the prepared TCRbeta library. One entry per CDR3 protein results from TCRdb running MiXCR on the PCR reads. There are 500,000 to 750,000 distinct CDR3 sequences in the sample; 13% occur only once, and approximately 2% lies in the top ten. Sequenced material: PBMCs, mostly from graft donor cells, taken 360 days after TCRalphabeta/CD19-depleted stem cell transplant. These receptors all stem from a male patient younger than 18 who had a stem cell transplant for acute myeloid leukemia, so the T cells may come from the graft donor.

A few counts support this clonotype. The V call is TRBV25-1, the J call TRBJ2-5; 8 bases agree with TRBD1. Germline V lookup: CDR1 MGHDK, CDR2 SYGVNS. The CDR3 totals 15 residues. With V trimmed by 3 bases and J by 4 bases, 7 bases remained unmatched. The CDR3 is CASSDPRGLSETQYF. CDR3 nucleotides: TGTGCCAGCAGTGACCCCAGGGGGCTTTCAGAGACCCAGTACTTC.

The table lists this clonotype with many counts. The chain has TRBV4-2 and TRBJ2-5; no firm D call. Germline CDR1 reads LGHNA; CDR2 reads YNFKEQ. The CDR3 has 16 residues. The V end was cut by 0 bases, the J end by 1 base, with 12 bases between. CDR3 DNA sequence: TGTGCCAGCAGCCAAGATTGGATGGGAATCCAAGAGACCCAGTACTTC. Its protein product is CASSQDWMGIQETQYF.

This rearrangement joins TRBV19 to TRBJ2-1; TRBD1 or TRBD2 may be the D gene (5 bases each). Germline V CDR1 and CDR2: LNHDA, SQIVND (reference sequence). Trimming took 3 bases from V and 7 from J, leaving 16 bases between them. This CDR3 is built from 15 residues. The CDR3 DNA is TGTGCCAGTAGTATTTGGGCAGGGAGAAGGAATGAGCAGTTCTTC. Encoded protein: CASSIWAGRRNEQFF.

This chain joins TRBV29-1 and TRBJ2-2, with 11 bases aligning to TRBD2. V shed 7 bases, J shed 0 bases, and the junction held 4 bases outside the gene matches. The CDR3 has 15 amino acids. Germline values: CDR1 SQVTM, CDR2 ANQGSEA. Written as DNA, the CDR3 is TGCAGCGCCCGACTAGCGGGGACGAACACCGGGGAGCTGTTTTTT. It yields the protein CSARLAGTNTGELFF.

This chain links TRBV5-1 with TRBJ1-6; 9 bases are a match to TRBD1. CDR1 is SGHRS and CDR2 is YFSETQ in the germline V gene. This CDR3 region has 15 residues. J gave up 7 bases and V 3 bases, and 5 bases lay outside the gene matches. CDR3 sequence reads: CASSWGTGTNSPLHF. For the CDR3, the DNA is TGCGCCAGCAGCTGGGGGACAGGGACGAATTCACCCCTCCACTTT. Based on the CDR3 plus reference TRBV5-1 and TRBJ1-6, the full variable domain is KAGVTQTPRYLIKTRGQQVTLSCSPISGHRSVSWYQQTPGQGLQFLFEYFSETQRNKGNFPGRFSGRQFSNSRSEMNVSTLELGDSALYLCASSWGTGTNSPLHFGNGTRLTVT.